The 30 T cell receptor beta chains below were found in one sample sequenced in a study of T cell changes during pregnancy in multiple sclerosis. Libraries were prepared by immunoSEQ multiplex PCR; TCRdb keeps only in-frame clonotypes and omits some of them. The sample includes about 62,000 clones, 92% of them seen just once. Sequenced here: peripheral blood, sampled in the second trimester of pregnancy. The receptors stem from a female donor in good health, enrolled as a control in a pregnancy study.

The chain uses TRBV14 and TRBJ2-7, with 7 bases lining up with TRBD1. Germline CDR1 is SGHDN and CDR2 is FVKESK. After removal of 3 bases from V and 4 bases from J, the junction contained 3 bases not matched to a gene. The CDR3 runs to 13 residues. CDR3 sequence (DNA): TGTGCCAGCAGCCAGATCAGGGGGTACGAGCAGTACTTC. It encodes CASSQIRGYEQYF. The full variable domain, completed using reference TRBV14 and TRBJ2-7, is EAGVTQFPSHSVIEKGQTVTLRCDPISGHDNLYWYRRVMGKEIKFLLHFVKESKQDESGMPNNRFLAERTGGTYSTLKVQPAELEDSGVYFCASSQIRGYEQYFGPGTRLTVT.

This rearrangement joins TRBV25-1 to TRBJ2-1; the match to TRBD1 covers 7 bases. Trimming took 7 bases from V and 2 from J; bases not matched to a gene: 11. CDR3 size: 16 residues. Germline V gene data show CDR1 as MGHDK and CDR2 as SYGVNS. CDR3 coding DNA: TGTGCCAGCACCAGACAGGGTGAGGGGGCCTACAATGAGCAGTTCTTC. Translated: CASTRQGEGAYNEQFF.

The chain recombines TRBV5-4 with TRBJ1-3; 7 nucleotides match TRBD1. The CDR3 extends over 13 amino acids. V was pared by 6 bases and J by 4 bases, with 4 bases of the junction left unmatched. Germline loops: CDR1 SGHNT, CDR2 YYREEE (reference sequence). Written as DNA, the CDR3 is TGTGCCAGCACCCTGGGACAGGGAAACACCATATATTTT. It yields the protein CASTLGQGNTIYF.

The chain uses TRBV9 and TRBJ2-1; possible D gene TRBD1, 5 bases. The CDR3 contains 14 residues. V lost 4 bases to trimming and J lost 5 bases, with 13 bases between them. CDR1 and CDR2 (germline): SGDLS, YYNGEE. The CDR3: CASSQRWGNNEQFF. CDR3 nucleotides: TGTGCCAGCAGCCAACGATGGGGCAACAATGAGCAGTTCTTC.

This chain links TRBV4-2 with TRBJ2-2; 9 positions agree with TRBD1. This CDR3 has 18 residues. Looked up from germline, CDR1 is LGHNA and CDR2 is YNFKEQ. Trimming removed 3 bases from V and 0 bases from J; junction bases left unmatched: 8. DNA of the CDR3: TGTGCCAGCAGCCAGCCAAGGACAGGGGCCGCGAACACCGGGGAGCTGTTTTTT. Its translation: CASSQPRTGAANTGELFF.

The rearrangement joins TRBV6-6 to TRBJ2-7, with 10 bases aligning to TRBD1. CDR1 and CDR2 (germline): MNHNY, SVGAGI (reference sequence). This CDR3 has 13 amino acids. V lost 2 bases, J lost 9 bases, and 4 bases stayed unmatched. CDR3 loop: CASSYGTGERQYF. The CDR3 bases are TGTGCCAGCAGTTACGGGACAGGGGAAAGGCAGTACTTC.

The V call is TRBV9, the J call TRBJ2-5, with D possibly matching TRBD2 (6 bases). Germline V CDR1 and CDR2: SGDLS, YYNGEE. V shed 4 bases and J shed 5 bases, with 18 bases lying between them. This CDR3 is 15 amino acids long. This CDR3 reads CASSHDGGIRETQYF. CDR3 sequence (DNA): TGTGCCAGCAGCCACGATGGGGGGATCCGGGAGACCCAGTACTTC.

The chain has TRBV7-3 and TRBJ2-1; perhaps TRBD2 as D (5 bases). CDR1 and CDR2 (germline): SGHTA, FQGTGA. V lost 4 bases and J lost 2, with 12 bases in between. This CDR3 is 15 amino acids long. The CDR3 coding sequence is TGTGCCAGCAGCTCTAGCAGCCGAGCCTACAATGAGCAGTTCTTC. Translated, it gives CASSSSSRAYNEQFF.

The J gene is TRBJ2-3, the V gene TRBV5-1, with D tentatively TRBD2 (6 bases). This CDR3 region has 13 residues. Per germline, CDR1 SGHRS and CDR2 YFSETQ. V shed 4 bases and J shed 4 bases, with 10 bases lying between them. This CDR3 is CASSVLASDTQYF. The CDR3 DNA is TGCGCCAGCAGCGTACTAGCTTCAGATACGCAGTATTTT.

The chain employs TRBV7-3 and TRBJ2-5, with 7 nucleotides matching TRBD1. Germline V gives CDR1 SGHTA, CDR2 FQGTGA. The CDR3 spans 13 residues. With V trimmed by 1 base and J by 5 bases, 1 base remained unmatched. In DNA form, the CDR3 reads TGTGCCAGCAGCTTAAACAGGGGCGAGACCCAGTACTTC. Its protein is CASSLNRGETQYF. The whole variable domain, remainder taken from reference TRBV7-3 and TRBJ2-5, is GAGVSQTPSNKVTEKGKYVELRCDPISGHTALYWYRQSLGQGPEFLIYFQGTGAADDSGLPNDRFFAVRPEGSVSTLKIQRTERGDSAVYLCASSLNRGETQYFGPGTRLLVL.

This clone has a single count. This chain uses TRBV7-9 with TRBJ2-7; no definite D call. The length of the CDR3 is 14 residues. Germline V gene lookup returns CDR1 SEHNR and CDR2 FQNEAQ (reference sequence). V lost 5 bases and J 0 bases, leaving 11 bases between the germline ends. Written as DNA, the CDR3 is TGTGCCAGCAGCCCCGCCTTGAGCTCCTACGAGCAGTACTTC. The encoded protein is CASSPALSSYEQYF.

This rearrangement joins TRBV2 to TRBJ2-7; 7 bases map to TRBD1. The trim removed 7 bases at V and 6 bases at J, leaving 12 bases unmatched. The CDR3 contains 14 residues. Germline lookup yields CDR1 SNHLY and CDR2 FYNNEI. CDR3 coding DNA: TGTGCCAGCACCCGAGGGGGCTCCCAGGGCGAGCAGTACTTC. It encodes CASTRGGSQGEQYF.

V and J are TRBV5-1 and TRBJ1-2; 7 positions match TRBD1. The V and J ends lost 0 bases and 4 bases, in that order; junction bases with no gene match: 6. CDR1 and CDR2 (germline): SGHRS, YFSETQ. The CDR3 runs to 15 residues. CDR3 coding DNA: TGCGCCAGCAGCTTGGAACAGGGGCTAACCTATGGCTACACCTTC. Protein product: CASSLEQGLTYGYTF.

This sequence joins TRBV18 and TRBJ2-1; TRBD1 matches at 7 bases. Germline CDR1 and CDR2: KGHSH and LQKENI. V was clipped by 3 bases and J by 0 bases; unmatched bases: 5. The length of the CDR3 is 16 residues. In DNA form, the CDR3 reads TGTGCCAGCTCACCTCGGGACAGCGGCTCCTACAATGAGCAGTTCTTC. It translates to CASSPRDSGSYNEQFF.

The chain is built from TRBV4-2 and TRBJ2-7, with 9 nucleotides matching TRBD1. The CDR3 totals 15 residues. Trimming removed 3 bases from V and 6 bases from J; junction bases left unmatched: 9. Per germline, CDR1 LGHNA and CDR2 YNFKEQ. The CDR3 here is CASSHDWGQGSEQYF. CDR3 sequence (DNA): TGTGCCAGCAGCCATGACTGGGGACAGGGTAGCGAGCAGTACTTC.

The chain employs TRBV5-6 and TRBJ2-3, with D tentatively TRBD2 (5 bases). Germline CDR1 and CDR2: SGHDT and YYEEEE. CDR3 length: 14 amino acids. V was pared by 0 bases and J by 4 bases, with 9 bases between. CDR3 loop: CASSLGGEADTQYF. CDR3 DNA: TGTGCCAGCAGCTTGGGGGGAGAGGCAGATACGCAGTATTTT.

The V call is TRBV5-1, the J call TRBJ1-6; D is uncertain. Deletions cut 1 base from V and 5 bases from J, with 10 bases between. The V gene's germline CDR1 is SGHRS and CDR2 YFSETQ. The CDR3 loop spans 15 amino acids. CDR3 nucleotides: TGCGCCAGCAGCTTGTTTGCCGGGGATAATTCACCCCTCCACTTT. This sequence encodes CASSLFAGDNSPLHF.

This clone was recorded once. This chain uses TRBV6-6 with TRBJ1-5; D is possibly TRBD1 (6 bases). CDR3 length equals 12 residues. Germline CDR1 is MNHNY and CDR2 is SVGAGI (reference sequence). The germline V and J ends were trimmed by 8 bases and 6 bases, with 11 bases remaining between them. The CDR3 DNA follows: TGTGCCAGCGGGCAGGGGTTTCAGCCCCAGCATTTT. It encodes CASGQGFQPQHF.

This clone was counted a single time. The V and J genes are TRBV6-4 and TRBJ1-2; the match to TRBD1 covers 7 bases. The length of the CDR3 is 13 residues. With V trimmed by 3 bases and J by 3 bases, 1 base remained unmatched. From germline, CDR1 is MRHNA and CDR2 SNTAGT. Here the CDR3 DNA reads TGTGCCAGCAGTGAGACAGGGTACTATGGCTACACCTTC. Translating it yields CASSETGYYGYTF.

CDR3 loop: CASSYSGGGSETQYF. The CDR3 coding sequence is TGTGCCAGCAGTTACTCGGGGGGGGGATCGGAGACCCAGTACTTC. V gene TRBV6-7 combines with J gene TRBJ2-5, with 7 bases that match TRBD2. TRBV6-7 is sorted into the ORF group, with uncertain function. The J segment lost 5 bases and the V segment lost 0 bases, leaving 6 bases of the junction unmatched. The CDR3 spans 15 residues.

This clone has just one count. The gene calls are TRBV5-6 and TRBJ2-5; D is perhaps TRBD1 (6 bases). V was clipped by 4 bases and J by 2 bases, with 21 bases between them. The CDR3 sequence is 17 residues long. The V gene's germline CDR1 is SGHDT and CDR2 YYEEEE. The CDR3 DNA reads as TGTGCCAGCAGCCCCTGGAGTACAGGGCTACCTCAAGAGACCCAGTACTTC. Residues: CASSPWSTGLPQETQYF. The full variable domain, completed using reference TRBV5-6 and TRBJ2-5, is DAGVTQSPTHLIKTRGQQVTLRCSPKSGHDTVSWYQQALGQGPQFIFQYYEEEERQRGNFPDRFSGHQFPNYSSELNVNALLLGDSALYLCASSPWSTGLPQETQYFGPGTRLLVL.

The chain recombines TRBV10-1 with TRBJ2-3; D is ambiguous. V dropped 5 bases and J dropped 1 base, with 13 bases sitting between them. The length of the CDR3 is 15 residues. CDR1 is WNHNN and CDR2 is SYGVQD in the germline V gene (reference sequence). CDR3 loop: CASSRLEVGTDTQYF. CDR3 sequence (DNA): TGCGCCAGCAGTCGCCTAGAAGTCGGCACAGATACGCAGTATTTT.

This chain links TRBV29-1 with TRBJ2-1; 9 bases are a match to TRBD1. Germline V gene data show CDR1 as SQVTM and CDR2 as ANQGSEA. After removal of 4 bases from V and 4 bases from J, the junction contained 5 bases not matched to a gene. This CDR3 is built from 14 residues. This CDR3 reads CSVAGQGFYNEQFF. DNA of the CDR3: TGCAGCGTTGCTGGACAGGGGTTTTACAATGAGCAGTTCTTC.

CDR3 sequence (DNA): TGTGCCCTTAGACAGGGAGCCGGGGAGCTGTTTTTT. Translating it yields CALRQGAGELFF. This sequence joins TRBV6-6 and TRBJ2-2; 7 nucleotides align to TRBD1. Germline CDR1 MNHNY, CDR2 SVGAGI (reference sequence). There are 12 residues in the CDR3. After removal of 11 bases from V and 6 bases from J, the junction contained 6 bases not matched to a gene.

This chain links TRBV7-9 with TRBJ2-5; D call uncertain. With 2 bases removed from V and 2 bases from J, the gap between germline ends came to 6 bases. The CDR3 spans 13 residues. Germline CDR1 SEHNR, CDR2 FQNEAQ (reference sequence). The CDR3 here is CASSLHGQETQYF. In DNA form, the CDR3 reads TGTGCCAGCAGCTTACACGGGCAAGAGACCCAGTACTTC.

This chain joins TRBV7-9 and TRBJ2-1; 10 bases align to TRBD2. V dropped 3 bases and J dropped 8; count of bases not matched to a gene: 7. CDR1 and CDR2 from the germline V gene are SEHNR and FQNEAQ (reference sequence). This CDR3 has 15 amino acids. CDR3 protein: CASSFTSGGADEQFF. The CDR3 DNA follows: TGTGCCAGCAGCTTCACCAGCGGGGGGGCCGATGAGCAGTTCTTC.

CDR3 coding DNA: TGTGCCTGGAGTGTGAGGAAATTTGGTCAGGGGCGTGCGGCTCCAAATCAGCCCCAGCATTTT. This encodes CAWSVRKFGQGRAAPNQPQHF. The gene calls are TRBV30 and TRBJ1-5; D possibly corresponds to TRBD1 (6 bases). Germline lookup yields CDR1 GTSNPN and CDR2 SVGIG (reference sequence). Trimming stripped 0 bases from V and 4 bases from J, with 31 bases between. The CDR3 extends over 21 amino acids.

V is TRBV5-6 and J is TRBJ2-7; 10 bases are shared with TRBD1. Per germline, CDR1 SGHDT and CDR2 YYEEEE. With 3 bases clipped from V and 5 bases from J, the junction kept 5 bases outside the gene matches. CDR3 size: 14 residues. This chain's CDR3 is CASSSGTGANEQYF. CDR3 nucleotide sequence: TGTGCCAGCAGCTCCGGGACAGGGGCCAACGAGCAGTACTTC.

This sequence joins TRBV5-5 and TRBJ2-7; D perhaps matches TRBD2 (5 bases). Trimming pared 1 base from V and 2 bases from J, leaving 10 bases between. The CDR3 sequence is 14 residues long. Germline values: CDR1 SGHKS, CDR2 YYEKEE (reference sequence). DNA for the CDR3: TGTGCCAGCAGCTTGATCCGGGGTCCCTACGAGCAGTACTTC. Protein product: CASSLIRGPYEQYF.

The chain recombines TRBV19 with TRBJ1-5; a weak D match, TRBD1 (5 bases). This CDR3 is 13 amino acids long. The germline gives CDR1 LNHDA, CDR2 SQIVND (reference sequence). V was trimmed by 4 bases and J by 7 bases, leaving 11 bases between them. CDR3 sequence: CASSTQGKQPQHF. The CDR3 bases are TGTGCCAGTAGTACCCAGGGAAAGCAGCCCCAGCATTTT.